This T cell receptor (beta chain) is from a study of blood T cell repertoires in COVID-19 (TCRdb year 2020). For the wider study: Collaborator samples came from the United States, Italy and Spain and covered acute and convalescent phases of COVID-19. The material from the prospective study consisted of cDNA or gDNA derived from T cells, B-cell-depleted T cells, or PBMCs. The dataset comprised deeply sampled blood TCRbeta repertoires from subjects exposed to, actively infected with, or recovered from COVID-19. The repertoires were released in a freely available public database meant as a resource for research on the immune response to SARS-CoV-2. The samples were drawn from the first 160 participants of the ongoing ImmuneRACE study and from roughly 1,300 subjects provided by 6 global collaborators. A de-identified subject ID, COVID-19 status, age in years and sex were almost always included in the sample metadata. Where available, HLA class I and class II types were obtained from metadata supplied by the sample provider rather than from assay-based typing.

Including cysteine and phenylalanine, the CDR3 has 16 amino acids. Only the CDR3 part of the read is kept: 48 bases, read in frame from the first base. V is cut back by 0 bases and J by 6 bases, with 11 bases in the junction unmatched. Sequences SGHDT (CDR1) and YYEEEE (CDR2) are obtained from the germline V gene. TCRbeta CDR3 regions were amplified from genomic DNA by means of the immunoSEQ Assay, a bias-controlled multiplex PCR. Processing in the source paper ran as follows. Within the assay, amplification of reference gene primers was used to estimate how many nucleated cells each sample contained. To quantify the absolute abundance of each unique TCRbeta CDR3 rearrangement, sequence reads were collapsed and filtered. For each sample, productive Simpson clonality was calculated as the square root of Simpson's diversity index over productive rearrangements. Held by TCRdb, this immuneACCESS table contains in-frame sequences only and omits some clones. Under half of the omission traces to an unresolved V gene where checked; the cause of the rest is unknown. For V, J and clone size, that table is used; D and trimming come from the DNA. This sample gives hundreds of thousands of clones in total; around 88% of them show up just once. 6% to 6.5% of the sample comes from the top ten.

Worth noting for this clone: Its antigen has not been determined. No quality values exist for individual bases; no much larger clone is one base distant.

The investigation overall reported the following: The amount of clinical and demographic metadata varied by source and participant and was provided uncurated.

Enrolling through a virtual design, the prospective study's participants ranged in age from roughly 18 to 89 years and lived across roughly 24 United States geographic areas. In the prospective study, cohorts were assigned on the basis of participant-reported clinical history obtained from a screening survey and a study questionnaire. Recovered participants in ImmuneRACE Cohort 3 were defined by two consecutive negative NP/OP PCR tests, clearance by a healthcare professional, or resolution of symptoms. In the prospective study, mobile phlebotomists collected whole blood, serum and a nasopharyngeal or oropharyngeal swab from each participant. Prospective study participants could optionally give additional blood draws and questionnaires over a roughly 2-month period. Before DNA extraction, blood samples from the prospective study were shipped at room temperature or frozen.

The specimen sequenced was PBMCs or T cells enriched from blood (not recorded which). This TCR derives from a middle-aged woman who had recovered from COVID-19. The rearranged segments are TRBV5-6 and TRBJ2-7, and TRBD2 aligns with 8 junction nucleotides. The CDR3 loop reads CASSLVAGGLNGEQYF. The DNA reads TGTGCCAGCAGCTTGGTGGCGGGAGGATTAAACGGCGAGCAGTACTTC.